The present T cell receptor (beta chain) was sequenced within a study of cytomegalovirus exposure and HLA in healthy donors. Study-wide results and limits: A later analysis by the authors found several of the most significant clusters apparently linked to common viral pathogens.

With 60 Vbeta and 13 Jbeta primers, the PCR was carried out. Measured with immunoSEQ multiplex PCR; TCRdb has only the in-frame clones, and not every one. This sample carries some 90,000 clones, approximately 80% of them seen once, and the ten largest clones take about 3.8%. On this clone: The antigen is undetermined.

This CDR3 spans 18 amino acids. V trimming: 7 bases; J trimming: 5 bases; junction bases outside the gene matches: 19. CDR1 SGHRS and CDR2 YFSETQ come from the germline V gene. This sequence originates from a man aged 45 to 65 in good health and CMV-seronegative. Sample: PBMCs. The chain uses TRBV5-1 and TRBJ2-3, with 10 bases aligning to TRBD2. The CDR3 DNA reads TGCGCCAGCGCGACTAACGGGGCTAGCGGGAGTTTTGGAGATACGCAGTATTTT. It encodes CASATNGASGSFGDTQYF.